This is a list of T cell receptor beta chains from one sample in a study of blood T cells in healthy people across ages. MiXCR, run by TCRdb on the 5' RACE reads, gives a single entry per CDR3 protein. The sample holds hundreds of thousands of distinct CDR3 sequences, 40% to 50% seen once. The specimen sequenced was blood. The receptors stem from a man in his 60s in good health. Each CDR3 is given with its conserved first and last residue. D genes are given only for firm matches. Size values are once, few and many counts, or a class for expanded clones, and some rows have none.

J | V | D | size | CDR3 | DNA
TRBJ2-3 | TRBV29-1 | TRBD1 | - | CSALGGDRGSTDTQYF | TGCAGCGCCCTAGGTGGGGACAGGGGGAGCACAGATACGCAGTATTTT
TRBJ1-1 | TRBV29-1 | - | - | CSSVVNTEAFF | TGCAGCTCTGTCGTGAACACTGAAGCTTTCTTT
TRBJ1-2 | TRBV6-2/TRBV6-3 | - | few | CAVGTNGYTF | TGTGCCGTTGGGACCAATGGCTACACCTTC
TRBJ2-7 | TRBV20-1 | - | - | CSAATGPYEQYF | TGCAGCGCCGCGACAGGCCCCTACGAGCAGTACTTC
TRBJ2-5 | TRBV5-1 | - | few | CASSLVSDLETQYF | TGCGCCAGCAGCTTGGTGTCCGACTTGGAGACCCAGTACTTC
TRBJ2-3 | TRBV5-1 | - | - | CASSLGHASTDTQYF | TGCGCCAGCAGCCTAGGACATGCTAGCACAGATACGCAGTATTTT
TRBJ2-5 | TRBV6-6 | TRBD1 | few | CASTSRTGPQETQYF | TGTGCCAGCACCTCGAGGACAGGGCCCCAAGAGACCCAGTACTTC
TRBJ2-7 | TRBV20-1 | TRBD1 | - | CSAGTGPAAYEQYF | TGCAGTGCTGGGACAGGGCCGGCGGCTTACGAGCAGTACTTC
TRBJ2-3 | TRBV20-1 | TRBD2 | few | CSARTGGGAHTQYF | TGCAGTGCTAGGACGGGGGGGGGCGCGCATACGCAGTATTTT
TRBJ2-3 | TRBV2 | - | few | CASSPLAADTQYF | TGTGCCAGCAGTCCCCTAGCTGCAGATACGCAGTATTTT
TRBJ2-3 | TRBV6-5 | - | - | CASRPSYGDRTDTQYF | TGTGCCAGCCGACCTTCATATGGAGATCGCACAGATACGCAGTATTTT
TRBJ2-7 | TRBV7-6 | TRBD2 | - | CASSQRGREQYF | TGTGCCAGCAGCCAGCGGGGTCGCGAGCAGTACTTC
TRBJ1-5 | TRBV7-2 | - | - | CASSLGGSRVWGSQPQHF | TGTGCCAGCAGCTTAGGAGGGTCCCGGGTTTGGGGGAGTCAGCCCCAGCATTTT